The rows below give T cell receptor beta chains drawn from one sample of a study of OX40 agonist ivuxolimab in advanced cancers. This table comes from immunoSEQ multiplex PCR, and its TCRdb copy is limited to in-frame clones, with some not included. Altogether around 63,000 clones are present, 85% to 90% being singletons, with the ten largest covering about a tenth. The sample consisted of CD4+ or CD8+ T cells sorted from blood, taken in a trial of the OX40 agonist ivuxolimab. The receptor source for this set is an adult with an advanced solid tumor such as melanoma, head and neck, liver or kidney cancer. CDR3s include the opening cysteine and the closing phenylalanine or tryptophan. The D gene is left open where the match is weak. Not all rows give a size; the values are once, few, many and, for expanded clones, a class.

v_gene	d_gene	abundance	j_gene	CDR3aa	CDR3nt
TRBV2	-	-	TRBJ2-5	CASKLTEKKTQYF	TGTGCCAGCAAATTGACAGAAAAAAAGACCCAGTACTTC
TRBV19	-	-	TRBJ2-5	CASSRRQKETQYF	TGTGCCAGTAGTCGTCGACAGAAAGAGACCCAGTACTTC
TRBV2	-	-	TRBJ1-5	CASSENSYQPQHF	TGTGCCAGCAGTGAAAACAGCTATCAGCCCCAGCATTTT
TRBV19	TRBD1	once	TRBJ1-2	CASSMAGGQSYGYTF	TGTGCCAGTAGTATGGCCGGGGGACAGAGTTATGGCTACACCTTC
TRBV29-1	-	-	TRBJ1-4	CSVVGRGATNEKLFF	TGCAGCGTTGTCGGTCGGGGGGCAACTAATGAAAAACTGTTTTTT
TRBV10-3	TRBD1	-	TRBJ1-4	CAISDERTGGEKLFF	TGTGCCATCAGTGACGAAAGGACAGGGGGCGAAAAACTGTTTTTT
TRBV5-1	TRBD1	-	TRBJ1-4	CASSLGGGEEKLFF	TGCGCCAGCAGCTTGGGAGGGGGCGAGGAAAAACTGTTTTTT
TRBV11-2	-	-	TRBJ1-2	CASSFPQGDGYTF	TGTGCCAGCAGCTTCCCACAGGGAGATGGCTACACCTTC
TRBV5-1	-	-	TRBJ1-2	CASRGGSNYGYTF	TGCGCCAGCAGGGGGGGATCTAACTATGGCTACACCTTC
TRBV28	-	-	TRBJ1-4	CASSLYIGGPGEKLFF	TGTGCCAGCAGTTTATATATCGGGGGGCCGGGTGAAAAACTGTTTTTT
TRBV28	TRBD1	-	TRBJ2-7	CASSLTGMTYEQYF	TGTGCCAGCAGCCTGACAGGGATGACCTACGAGCAGTACTTC
TRBV6-5	-	few	TRBJ1-5	CASSPHEQPQHF	TGTGCCAGCAGCCCCCACGAACAGCCCCAGCATTTT
TRBV11-2	-	-	TRBJ1-1	CASSLDWTDTEAFF	TGTGCCAGCAGCTTAGATTGGACCGACACTGAAGCTTTCTTT
TRBV7-8	-	-	TRBJ1-5	CASSLGGVGQPQHF	TGTGCCAGCAGCTTAGGAGGGGTGGGTCAGCCCCAGCATTTT
TRBV6-5	-	-	TRBJ1-4	CASSLGIGNEKLFF	TGTGCCAGCAGTTTGGGAATCGGTAATGAAAAACTGTTTTTT
TRBV19	-	once	TRBJ1-5	CASSIRRGSDQPQHF	TGTGCCAGTAGTATAAGAAGAGGGTCGGATCAGCCCCAGCATTTT
TRBV5-1	-	-	TRBJ2-5	CASSLISGETETQYF	TGCGCCAGCAGCTTAATAAGCGGAGAAACGGAGACCCAGTACTTC
TRBV18	TRBD1	-	TRBJ2-1	CASSLGTGINNEQFF	TGTGCCAGCTCACTAGGGACAGGGATAAACAATGAGCAGTTCTTC
TRBV5-4	-	-	TRBJ2-5	CASSLPAGTQETQYF	TGTGCCAGCAGCTTGCCAGCCGGGACTCAAGAGACCCAGTACTTC
TRBV7-9	-	-	TRBJ2-2	CASSLINGELFF	TGTGCCAGCAGCTTAATAAACGGGGAGCTGTTTTTT
TRBV29-1	-	-	TRBJ2-5	CSVEQGGQTQYF	TGCAGCGTTGAGCAGGGTGGGCAGACCCAGTACTTC
TRBV7-2	-	-	TRBJ2-7	CASSPWAPGYEQYF	TGTGCCAGCAGCCCCTGGGCCCCTGGCTACGAGCAGTACTTC
TRBV7-9	-	-	TRBJ2-5	CASSLETQYF	TGTGCCAGCAGCTTAGAGACCCAGTACTTC
TRBV2	TRBD1	-	TRBJ1-3	CASRGGTGSGNTIYF	TGTGCCAGCAGGGGAGGGACAGGGTCCGGAAACACCATATATTTT
TRBV11-2	TRBD1	-	TRBJ1-4	CASSLDRDREKLFF	TGTGCCAGCAGCTTAGACCGGGACAGGGAAAAACTGTTTTTT
TRBV18	-	-	TRBJ2-5	CASSPPSTRETQYF	TGTGCCAGCTCACCACCGTCGACGAGGGAGACCCAGTACTTC
TRBV5-1	-	-	TRBJ1-1	CASSSPTGNTEAFF	TGCGCCAGCAGCTCCCCGACAGGGAACACTGAAGCTTTCTTT
TRBV11-2	-	-	TRBJ2-4	CASSSGPKNIQYF	TGTGCCAGCAGCTCCGGACCTAAAAACATTCAGTACTTC
TRBV5-1	-	-	TRBJ2-2	CASSTIWNTGELFF	TGCGCCAGCAGCACTATCTGGAACACCGGGGAGCTGTTTTTT
TRBV19	-	-	TRBJ2-5	CASSIQGAQETQYF	TGTGCCAGTAGTATTCAAGGGGCACAAGAGACCCAGTACTTC
TRBV27	-	-	TRBJ1-2	CASSSRGGTYGYTF	TGTGCCAGCAGTTCGAGGGGGGGCACTTATGGCTACACCTTC
TRBV10-3	-	-	TRBJ2-7	CAIREVGGGYEQYF	TGTGCCATCAGGGAGGTGGGTGGAGGGTACGAGCAGTACTTC